The rows below give T cell receptor beta chains drawn from one sample of a study of blood T cells in healthy people across ages. TCRdb analysed the 5' RACE reads with MiXCR anew, one entry per CDR3 protein. The data contain 800,000 or so distinct CDR3 sequences, 25% of them seen just once; the ten biggest clones take up 3.7%. The same specimen was also included in a second study, on T cells of mothers and their children.

Sample: blood. These receptor sequences come from a boy aged 5-17 years in good health. The CDR3 runs from the conserved cysteine through the conserved F or W. Each record gives: J gene, D gene, clone size, V gene, CDR3 protein, CDR3 DNA. D genes are given only for firm matches. Clone size is given for some rows only: seen once, a few or many times, or a class if the clone is expanded.

>TRBJ2-5|TRBD2|few|TRBV12-3/TRBV12-4
CASSLLSGEETQYF
TGTGCCAGCAGTTTACTGAGCGGGGAAGAGACCCAGTACTTC
>TRBJ1-1|NA|NA|TRBV27
CASSLRPSTEAFF
TGTGCCAGCAGTCTCAGGCCCTCCACTGAAGCTTTCTTT
>TRBJ1-2|NA|NA|TRBV12-3/TRBV12-4
CASSLMGFGYTF
TGTGCCAGCAGTTTAATGGGGTTTGGCTACACCTTC
>TRBJ2-4|TRBD2|NA|TRBV7-2
CASSLVGLAGGNIQYF
TGTGCCAGCAGCTTAGTAGGACTAGCGGGGGGAAACATTCAGTACTTC
>TRBJ1-2|TRBD1|NA|TRBV5-1
CASSPRQGGVYGYTF
TGCGCCAGCAGCCCGAGACAGGGTGGGGTGTATGGCTACACCTTC
>TRBJ2-7|NA|many|TRBV4-3
CASSASRGYEQYF
TGCGCCAGCAGCGCTTCACGGGGCTACGAGCAGTACTTC
>TRBJ2-1|NA|NA|TRBV20-1
CRATRSYNEQFF
TGCAGGGCGACCCGTTCCTACAATGAGCAGTTCTTC
>TRBJ2-6|NA|NA|TRBV6-5
CASRETSGANVLTF
TGTGCCAGCAGAGAGACCTCTGGGGCCAACGTCCTGACTTTC
>TRBJ1-6|NA|NA|TRBV7-2
CASSFGRGENSPLHF
TGTGCCAGCAGCTTTGGCAGAGGGGAGAATTCACCCCTCCACTTT
>TRBJ2-3|NA|NA|TRBV10-3
CAISEVKADTQYF
TGTGCCATCAGTGAGGTTAAGGCAGATACGCAGTATTTT
>TRBJ2-2|NA|few|TRBV12-3/TRBV12-4
CASMAFTGELFF
TGTGCCAGCATGGCTTTCACCGGGGAGCTGTTTTTT
>TRBJ1-2|TRBD1|many|TRBV28
CAALHFTGEYGYTF
TGTGCCGCTCTCCACTTCACAGGGGAGTATGGCTACACCTTC
>TRBJ1-1|NA|NA|TRBV29-1
CSVDPGAVNTEAFF
TGCAGCGTTGACCCGGGAGCGGTGAACACTGAAGCTTTCTTT
>TRBJ2-1|NA|few|TRBV4-2
CASSQGTLYNEQFF
TGTGCCAGCAGCCAAGGAACTCTTTACAATGAGCAGTTCTTC